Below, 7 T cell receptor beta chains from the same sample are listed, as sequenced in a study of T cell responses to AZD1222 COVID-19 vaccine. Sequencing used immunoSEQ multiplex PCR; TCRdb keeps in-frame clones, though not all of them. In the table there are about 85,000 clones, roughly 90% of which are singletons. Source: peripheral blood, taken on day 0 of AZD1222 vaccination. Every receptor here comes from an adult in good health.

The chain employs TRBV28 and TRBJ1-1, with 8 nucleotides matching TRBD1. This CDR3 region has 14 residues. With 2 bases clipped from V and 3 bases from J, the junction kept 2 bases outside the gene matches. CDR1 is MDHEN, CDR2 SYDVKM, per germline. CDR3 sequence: CASSLQGADTEAFF. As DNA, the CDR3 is TGTGCCAGCAGTTTACAGGGGGCGGACACTGAAGCTTTCTTT. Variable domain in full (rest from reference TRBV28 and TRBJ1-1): DVKVTQSSRYLVKRTGEKVFLECVQDMDHENMFWYRQDPGLGLRLIYFSYDVKMKEKGDIPEGYSVSREKKERFSLILESASTNQTSMYLCASSLQGADTEAFFGQGTRLTVV.

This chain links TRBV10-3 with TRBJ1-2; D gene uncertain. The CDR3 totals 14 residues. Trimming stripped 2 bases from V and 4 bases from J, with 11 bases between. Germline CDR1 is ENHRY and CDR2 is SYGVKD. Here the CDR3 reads CAISEGSRGYGYTF. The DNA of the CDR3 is TGTGCCATCAGTGAGGGCAGTCGGGGCTATGGCTACACCTTC.

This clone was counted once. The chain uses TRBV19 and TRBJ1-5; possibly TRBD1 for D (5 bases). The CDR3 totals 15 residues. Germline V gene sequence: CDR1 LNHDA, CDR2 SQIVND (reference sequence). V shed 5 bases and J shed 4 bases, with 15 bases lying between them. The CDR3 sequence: CASSPLGRENQPQHF. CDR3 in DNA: TGTGCCAGTAGTCCACTGGGCAGGGAGAATCAGCCCCAGCATTTT.

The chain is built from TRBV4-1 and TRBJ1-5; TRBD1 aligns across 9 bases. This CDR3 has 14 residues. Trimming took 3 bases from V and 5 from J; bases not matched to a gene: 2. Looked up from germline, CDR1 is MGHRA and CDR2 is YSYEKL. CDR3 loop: CASSQGQGDQPQHF. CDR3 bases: TGCGCCAGCAGCCAGGGACAGGGAGATCAGCCCCAGCATTTT.

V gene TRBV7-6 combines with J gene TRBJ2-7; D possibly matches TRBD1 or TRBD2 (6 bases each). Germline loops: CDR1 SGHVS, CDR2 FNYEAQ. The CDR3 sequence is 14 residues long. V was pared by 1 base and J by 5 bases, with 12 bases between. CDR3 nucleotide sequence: TGTGCCAGCAGCTTAGGGAGGGGGGTCAACGAGCAGTACTTC. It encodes CASSLGRGVNEQYF.

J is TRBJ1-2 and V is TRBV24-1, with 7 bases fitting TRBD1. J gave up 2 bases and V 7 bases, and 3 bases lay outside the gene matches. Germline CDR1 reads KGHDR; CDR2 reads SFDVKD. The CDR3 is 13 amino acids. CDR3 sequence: CATSQGGNYGYTF. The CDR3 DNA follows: TGTGCCACCAGCCAGGGGGGGAACTATGGCTACACCTTC.

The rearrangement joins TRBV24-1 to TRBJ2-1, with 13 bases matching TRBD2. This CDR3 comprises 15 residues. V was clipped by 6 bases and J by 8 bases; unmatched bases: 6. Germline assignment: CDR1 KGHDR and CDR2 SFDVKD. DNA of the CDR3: TGTGCCACCAGTATGGGACTAGCGGGGCGGGATGAGCAGTTCTTC. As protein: CATSMGLAGRDEQFF.